This TCR beta chain was captured by sequencing in a study of T cell responses to AZD1222 COVID-19 vaccine. In the case of this clone: Its specificity is not known.

Per the germline V gene, CDR1 is MGHDK and CDR2 is SYGVNS. The CDR3 extends over 16 amino acids. Germline trimming cut 6 bases from V and 5 bases from J; bases unmatched to any gene: 9. Data came from immunoSEQ multiplex PCR; TCRdb stores just in-frame clones and leaves some out. The repertoire holds about 110,000 clones, with 89% as singletons. Broader study findings: Among the donors, most were white British and more were female, and clonal diversity was possibly underestimated.

The sequence derives from an adult who received the AZD1222 COVID-19 vaccine. The specimen was peripheral blood, collected 28 days after the second AZD1222 dose. J is TRBJ1-6 and V is TRBV25-1, with 8 nucleotides matching TRBD1. The DNA of the CDR3 is TGTGCCAGCAGATCCGGGACAGGTCTCGATAATTCACCCCTCCACTTT. As protein: CASRSGTGLDNSPLHF.